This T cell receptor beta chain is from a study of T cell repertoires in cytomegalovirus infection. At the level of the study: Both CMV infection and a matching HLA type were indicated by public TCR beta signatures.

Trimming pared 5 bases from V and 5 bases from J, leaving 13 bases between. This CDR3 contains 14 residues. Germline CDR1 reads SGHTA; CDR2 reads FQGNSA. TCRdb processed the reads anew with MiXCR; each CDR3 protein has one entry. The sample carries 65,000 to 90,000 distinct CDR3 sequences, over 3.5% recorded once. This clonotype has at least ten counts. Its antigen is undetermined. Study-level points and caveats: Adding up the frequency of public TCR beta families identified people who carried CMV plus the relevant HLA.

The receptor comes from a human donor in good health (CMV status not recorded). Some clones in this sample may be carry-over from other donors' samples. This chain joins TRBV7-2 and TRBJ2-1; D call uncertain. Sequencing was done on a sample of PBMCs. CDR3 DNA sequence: TGTGCCAGCAGCGTAGGTCCCGCGGACAATGAGCAGTTCTTC. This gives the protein CASSVGPADNEQFF.